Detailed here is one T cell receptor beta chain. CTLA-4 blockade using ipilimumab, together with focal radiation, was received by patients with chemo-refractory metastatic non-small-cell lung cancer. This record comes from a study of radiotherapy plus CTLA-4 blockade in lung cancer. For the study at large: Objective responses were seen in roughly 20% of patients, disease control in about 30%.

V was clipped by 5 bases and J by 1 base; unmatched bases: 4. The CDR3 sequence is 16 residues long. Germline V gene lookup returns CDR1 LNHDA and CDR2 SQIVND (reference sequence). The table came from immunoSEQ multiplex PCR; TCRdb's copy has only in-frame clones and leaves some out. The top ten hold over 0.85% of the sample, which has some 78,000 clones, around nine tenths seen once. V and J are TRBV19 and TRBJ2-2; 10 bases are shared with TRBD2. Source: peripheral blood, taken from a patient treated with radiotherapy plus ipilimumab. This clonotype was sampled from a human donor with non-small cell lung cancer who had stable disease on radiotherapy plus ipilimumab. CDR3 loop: CASSPSGRVNTGELFF. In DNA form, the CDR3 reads TGTGCCAGTAGTCCGAGCGGGAGGGTGAACACCGGGGAGCTGTTTTTT.